These 27 T cell receptor beta chains came from one sample sequenced in a study of blood T cells in healthy people across ages. Sample-barcoded 5' priming and a J-beta primer mix drove a second PCR of roughly 7 to 11 cycles. TCRdb re-derived calls from the 5' RACE reads in MiXCR, one entry per CDR3 protein. This repertoire shows 1.8 million or so distinct CDR3 sequences, 39% found once; its top ten account for about 21%. The specimen sequenced was blood. These receptors were taken from a human donor in good health.

This clonotype was counted a single time. The rearrangement uses TRBV7-9 and TRBJ1-5; D call uncertain. Trimming stripped 3 bases from V and 1 base from J, with 13 bases between. The germline V gene encodes CDR1 SEHNR and CDR2 FQNEAQ (reference sequence). This CDR3 contains 16 residues. CDR3 DNA: TGTGCCAGCAGCTTTAGATGGGCTCAGAGCAATCAGCCCCAGCATTTT. As protein: CASSFRWAQSNQPQHF.

The chain uses TRBV7-2 and TRBJ2-1, with D possibly TRBD1 on 5 matching bases. This CDR3 is 15 amino acids long. Germline V gene sequence: CDR1 SGHTA, CDR2 FQGNSA. Trimming stripped 5 bases from V and 0 bases from J, with 11 bases between. The CDR3 loop is CTSSLDRVSYNEQFF. Here the CDR3 DNA reads TGTACCAGCAGCCTTGACAGAGTCTCCTACAATGAGCAGTTCTTC.

V gene TRBV10-3 combines with J gene TRBJ1-1; D unclear. Deletions cut 5 bases from V and 0 bases from J, with 16 bases between. Looked up from germline, CDR1 is ENHRY and CDR2 is SYGVKD. The CDR3 has 16 residues. This CDR3 is CAISSNSHMMNTEAFF. CDR3 DNA: TGTGCCATCAGTAGCAATAGCCACATGATGAACACTGAAGCTTTCTTT.

This clonotype turned up a few times. The chain combines TRBV4-3 with TRBJ2-4; 10 bases match TRBD1. The J call may be incorrect, as the DNA end agrees better with TRBJ2-7. There are 14 residues in the CDR3. The germline CDR1 and CDR2 sequences are LGHNA and YSLEER. The CDR3 spells CASSPGTGDNEQYF. CDR3 DNA: TGCGCCAGCAGCCCCGGGACAGGGGACAACGAGCAGTACTTC.

The rearrangement joins TRBV5-1 to TRBJ2-3; weak D call: TRBD2 (6 bases). This CDR3 is built from 15 residues. Germline V gene lookup returns CDR1 SGHRS and CDR2 YFSETQ. V was pared by 3 bases and J by 7 bases, with 18 bases between. CDR3 residues: CASSSASSVGNTQYF. The CDR3 DNA is TGCGCCAGCAGCTCCGCCTCTAGCGTGGGAAATACGCAGTATTTT.

The chain joins TRBV6-2 or TRBV6-3 to TRBJ2-7; possible D gene TRBD1, 6 bases. This CDR3 comprises 14 residues. Trimming took 5 bases from V and 3 from J, leaving 14 bases between them. Germline CDR1 and CDR2: MNHEY and SVGEGT. The CDR3 bases are TGTGCCAGCAGTCTACAGGGTCTCTACTACGAGCAGTACTTC. This encodes CASSLQGLYYEQYF.

The genes are TRBV10-3 and TRBJ1-1; D possibly corresponds to TRBD1 (6 bases). CDR3 length: 14 amino acids. Germline CDR1 ENHRY, CDR2 SYGVKD. Trimming removed 6 bases from V and 4 bases from J, with 15 bases in between. DNA of the CDR3: TGTGCCATCAGACCTACAGGGTTGGGCACTGAAGCTTTCTTT. Translated: CAIRPTGLGTEAFF.

CDR3 protein: CASSFLTPSGGVNEQFF. The CDR3 DNA reads TGTGCCAGCAGTTTTCTTACGCCTAGCGGGGGGGTGAATGAGCAGTTCTTC. The V gene is TRBV27, the J gene TRBJ2-1, with TRBD2 matching 12 bases. Per the germline V gene, CDR1 is MNHEY and CDR2 is SMNVEV (reference sequence). The ends lost 3 bases at V and 7 bases at J; junction bases unmatched: 10. This CDR3 is built from 17 residues.

This clonotype was found a few times. V gene TRBV4-1 combines with J gene TRBJ1-6; no clear D gene. Trimming removed 1 base from V and 6 bases from J, with 1 base in between. The CDR3 loop spans 12 amino acids. Germline V gene lookup returns CDR1 MGHRA and CDR2 YSYEKL. CDR3 bases: TGCGCCAGCAGCCAAGTTAATTCACCCCTCCACTTT. Protein product: CASSQVNSPLHF.

V and J are TRBV11-2 and TRBJ2-4, with D uncertain. The V and J ends lost 5 bases and 8 bases respectively, with 19 bases between them. The CDR3 is made up of 15 amino acids. CDR1 and CDR2 (germline): SGHAT, FQNNGV. As DNA, the CDR3 is TGTGCCAGCAGCCAGGAGATCTTTGGAGTGGACATTCAGTACTTC. Residues: CASSQEIFGVDIQYF. Together with reference TRBV11-2 and TRBJ2-4, the CDR3 gives the full variable domain: EAGVAQSPRYKIIEKRQSVAFWCNPISGHATLYWYQQILGQGPKLLIQFQNNGVVDDSQLPKDRFSAERLKGVDSTLKIQPAKLEDSAVYLCASSQEIFGVDIQYFGAGTRLSVL.

This chain joins TRBV4-3 and TRBJ2-7; D remains ambiguous. Germline assignment: CDR1 LGHNA and CDR2 YSLEER. Trimming removed 5 bases from V and 0 bases from J, with 11 bases in between. This CDR3 region has 14 residues. The CDR3 DNA reads as TGCGCCAGCAGCGATCACGGAAACTCCTACGAGCAGTACTTC. Protein sequence: CASSDHGNSYEQYF.

V and J are TRBV29-1 and TRBJ1-1, with TRBD1 as a possible D gene (5 bases). Looked up from germline, CDR1 is SQVTM and CDR2 is ANQGSEA. V was clipped by 1 base and J by 4 bases, with 10 bases between them. This CDR3 contains 13 residues. The CDR3 bases are TGCAGCGTTGAAGCGGGGGGGAGCACTGAAGCTTTCTTT. This sequence encodes CSVEAGGSTEAFF.

This clonotype was detected a few times. The chain joins TRBV7-2 to TRBJ1-2; 7 bases map to TRBD1. J lost 3 bases, V lost 3 bases, and 10 bases had no gene match. The CDR3 is 16 amino acids. Per the germline V gene, CDR1 is SGHTA and CDR2 is FQGNSA. The CDR3 loop is CASSFQVGGGDYGYTF. DNA of the CDR3: TGTGCCAGCAGCTTTCAGGTGGGAGGGGGCGACTATGGCTACACCTTC.

The rearrangement uses TRBV29-1 and TRBJ1-1; D remains ambiguous. Trimming shortened V by 4 bases and J by 0 bases, and 12 bases separated the two germline ends. Germline V gene lookup returns CDR1 SQVTM and CDR2 ANQGSEA. This CDR3 comprises 14 residues. CDR3 bases: TGCAGCGTTGGGTTTAAGTTAATGAACACTGAAGCTTTCTTT. Amino acid sequence: CSVGFKLMNTEAFF.

For the CDR3, the DNA is TGTGCCAGCAGCTTATTCCGGGGGAACAATGAGCAGTTCTTC. It yields the protein CASSLFRGNNEQFF. V usage is TRBV7-2 and J usage is TRBJ2-1; D perhaps matches TRBD2 (6 bases). The CDR3 loop spans 14 amino acids. The germline V gene has CDR1 SGHTA and CDR2 FQGNSA. V gave up 2 bases and J gave up 5 bases, with 10 bases separating them.

J is TRBJ1-1 and V is TRBV10-3; a possible D gene is TRBD1 (6 bases). This CDR3 is built from 15 residues. Germline-derived CDR1 and CDR2 are ENHRY and SYGVKD. V dropped 6 bases and J dropped 8 bases, with 22 bases sitting between them. The CDR3 protein is CAIRQGLGAPDEAFF. DNA for the CDR3: TGTGCCATCAGGCAGGGGTTAGGGGCCCCAGACGAAGCTTTCTTT.

The table lists this clonotype with a few counts. This chain links TRBV29-1 with TRBJ2-3; unclear D gene. The CDR3 contains 11 residues. Trimming stripped 8 bases from V and 2 bases from J, with 8 bases between. Germline CDR1 is SQVTM and CDR2 is ANQGSEA. The CDR3 DNA follows: TGCAGCATTCACTTCACAGATACGCAGTATTTT. It specifies CSIHFTDTQYF.

The chain links TRBV5-1 to TRBJ1-6; D is unclear. The V gene lost 2 bases and the J gene lost 8 bases, with 14 bases spanning the gap. Germline CDR1 and CDR2: SGHRS and YFSETQ. The CDR3 loop spans 15 amino acids. As DNA, the CDR3 is TGCGCCAGCAGCTTCGTCGTCCCGGGTGATTCACCCCTCCACTTT. As protein: CASSFVVPGDSPLHF.

V usage is TRBV20-1 and J usage is TRBJ2-4, with a possible D match to TRBD2 (5 bases). V was shortened by 0 bases and J by 6 bases, with 12 bases between the two germline ends. Germline CDR1 DFQATT, CDR2 SNEGSKA (reference sequence). This CDR3 is built from 14 residues. The CDR3 protein is CSARDPEGRNIQYF. The CDR3 DNA follows: TGCAGTGCTAGAGATCCAGAGGGCAGAAACATTCAGTACTTC.

Comment on this clonotype: The junction does not match germline at one end; this may be a read error. The chain employs TRBV20-1 and TRBJ1-2; D not resolved. This CDR3 spans 14 amino acids. The V gene's germline CDR1 is DFQATT and CDR2 SNEGSKA (reference sequence). In DNA, the CDR3 is TGCAGTGCTAGAGGAACCGGGTATAACGATGGCTACACCTTC. Translation gives CSARGTGYNDGYTF.

The chain couples TRBV7-9 to TRBJ1-6; D unclear. Between the trimmed V and J ends, which lost 6 bases and 0 bases, there was a span of 21 bases. The CDR3 is 19 residues long. The germline V gene has CDR1 SEHNR and CDR2 FQNEAQ (reference sequence). CDR3 residues: CASRAPVKGQISYNSPLHF. CDR3 DNA sequence: TGTGCCAGCAGGGCGCCCGTAAAAGGGCAGATCTCCTATAATTCACCCCTCCACTTT.

This clonotype was detected only a few times. The junction departs from the called germline gene at one end, perhaps through a read error. The rearrangement uses TRBV4-3 and TRBJ2-7; no clear D gene. Per the germline V gene, CDR1 is LGHNA and CDR2 is YSLEER. This CDR3 region has 16 residues. The CDR3 DNA sequence: TGCGCCAGCGGCCAAGATCTAGAGACTTTAGTCTACGAGCAGTACTTC. Amino acids: CASGQDLETLVYEQYF.

This clonotype showed up just a few times. V usage is TRBV4-2 and J usage is TRBJ1-5, with 7 positions matching TRBD1. V trimming: 2 bases; J trimming: 4 bases; junction bases outside the gene matches: 2. CDR1 and CDR2 from the germline V gene are LGHNA and YNFKEQ. This CDR3 is built from 14 residues. CDR3 sequence reads: CASSQLQGNQPQHF. The CDR3 DNA sequence: TGTGCCAGCAGCCAATTACAGGGGAATCAGCCCCAGCATTTT.

This clonotype has a single count. The chain couples TRBV11-3 to TRBJ2-5; a weak D match, TRBD2 (5 bases). The germline CDR1 and CDR2 sequences are SGHNT and YENEEA. Trimming cost V 4 bases and J 11 bases, with 41 bases left between them. The CDR3 spans 21 residues. The CDR3 DNA follows: TGTGCCAGCAGCTCAGCCTTTTTCATTGATCCGGCGGGCCCGAAACCCAATGAGCAGTACTTC. This gives the protein CASSSAFFIDPAGPKPNEQYF. The full variable domain, rest sourced from reference TRBV11-3 and TRBJ2-5, is EAGVVQSPRYKIIEKKQPVAFWCNPISGHNTLYWYLQNLGQGPELLIRYENEEAVDDSQLPKDRFSAERLKGVDSTLKIQPAELGDSAVYLCASSSAFFIDPAGPKPNEQYFGPGTRLLVL.

This clonotype occurred a few times. The J gene is TRBJ2-5, the V gene TRBV7-9; the D gene is possibly TRBD2 (6 bases). The CDR3 spans 17 residues. V was clipped by 2 bases and J by 1 base, with 17 bases between them. Germline V CDR1 and CDR2: SEHNR, FQNEAQ (reference sequence). The CDR3 bases are TGTGCCAGCAGCTTATTGAGGTTTATGGAGGGCCAAGAGACCCAGTACTTC. This translates into CASSLLRFMEGQETQYF.

This clonotype was observed a handful of times. V and J are TRBV7-2 and TRBJ1-2; TRBD1 might be the D (5 bases). CDR1 is SGHTA, CDR2 FQGNSA, per germline. The CDR3 is made up of 14 amino acids. Trimming left V 5 bases short and J 0 bases short, with 10 bases between. DNA of the CDR3: TGTGCCAGCAGCCTATTGACAGCTAACTATGGCTACACCTTC. Amino acid sequence: CASSLLTANYGYTF.

This clonotype was detected only a few times. The gene calls are TRBV29-1 and TRBJ2-1, with unresolved D. Deletions cut 2 bases from V and 0 bases from J, with 11 bases between. Germline V gene lookup returns CDR1 SQVTM and CDR2 ANQGSEA. There are 15 residues in the CDR3. In DNA form, the CDR3 reads TGCAGCGTTGAATCCCGGCAGGCCTCCTACAATGAGCAGTTCTTC. Protein: CSVESRQASYNEQFF.